These 32 T cell receptor beta chains were all obtained from the same sample, sequenced in a study of cytomegalovirus exposure and HLA in healthy donors. 60 Vbeta and 13 Jbeta primers were used in PCR. Sequencing was performed with immunoSEQ multiplex PCR; in TCRdb, only in-frame clones are kept and a portion is missing. The sample has 120,000 to 150,000 clones; around 70% are singletons. The source material was PBMCs. These receptors were taken from a man aged 35 to 55 in good health and CMV-seronegative.

The chain combines TRBV25-1 with TRBJ2-7; 7 bases fit TRBD2. From germline, CDR1 is MGHDK and CDR2 SYGVNS. The CDR3 contains 14 residues. V shed 5 bases and J 3 bases; nucleotides not matched to a gene: 7. CDR3 bases: TGTGCCAGCAGTACGCCGGGACTAATCTACGAGCAGTACTTC. It translates to CASSTPGLIYEQYF.

The chain links TRBV10-3 to TRBJ1-2; tentatively, D is TRBD1 (5 bases). The V end lost 7 bases, the J end lost 8 bases, and 11 bases lay between the germline ends. Germline lookup yields CDR1 ENHRY and CDR2 SYGVKD. There are 11 residues in the CDR3. The CDR3 bases are TGTGCCATCACCCAGGGCGCCGGCTACACCTTC. This gives the protein CAITQGAGYTF.

This sequence joins TRBV6-5 and TRBJ2-7; D gene ambiguous. The CDR3 runs 12 residues. In germline, CDR1 is MNHEY, CDR2 SVGAGI. Trimming took off 0 bases at V and 6 bases at J, with 6 bases between the two ends. CDR3 region: CASSYSRLEQYF. The DNA for the CDR3 is TGTGCCAGCAGTTACTCGCGTCTCGAGCAGTACTTC.

This rearrangement joins TRBV5-4 to TRBJ2-5, with TRBD1 as a possible D gene (6 bases). The DNA matches TRBJ2-7 better at its end, which makes the J call doubtful. The CDR3 runs 16 residues. Germline CDR1 SGHNT, CDR2 YYREEE (reference sequence). The CDR3 DNA follows: TGTGCCAGCAGCTTGGCCGAAGTTCCAGGGGCCTACGAGCAGTACTTC. Its translation is CASSLAEVPGAYEQYF.

The rearrangement uses TRBV9 and TRBJ2-3; possible D gene TRBD2, 6 bases. Germline CDR1 SGDLS, CDR2 YYNGEE. Deletions cut 0 bases from V and 1 base from J, with 6 bases between. The CDR3 has 14 residues. CDR3 in amino acids: CASSVASGTDTQYF. The CDR3 DNA follows: TGTGCCAGCAGCGTAGCTAGCGGCACAGATACGCAGTATTTT.

The V and J genes are TRBV5-1 and TRBJ1-2; TRBD1 aligns across 7 bases. Per germline, CDR1 SGHRS and CDR2 YFSETQ. This CDR3 comprises 14 residues. The junction had 9 bases not matched to a gene; V was cut back by 7 bases and J by 3 bases. CDR3 sequence: CASSETGRYYGYTF. The DNA of the CDR3 is TGCGCCAGCTCAGAGACAGGGCGATACTATGGCTACACCTTC.

This chain uses TRBV19 with TRBJ1-5, with 7 bases that match TRBD1. Germline V gene lookup returns CDR1 LNHDA and CDR2 SQIVND (reference sequence). V trimming: 0 bases; J trimming: 3 bases; junction bases outside the gene matches: 8. The CDR3 consists of 17 residues. The CDR3 sequence is CASSIDAGQPFNQPQHF. The CDR3 coding sequence is TGTGCCAGTAGTATAGACGCGGGACAGCCTTTCAATCAGCCCCAGCATTTT. Filled out from reference TRBV19 and TRBJ1-5, the complete variable domain reads DGGITQSPKYLFRKEGQNVTLSCEQNLNHDAMYWYRQDPGQGLRLIYYSQIVNDFQKGDIAEGYSVSREKKESFPLTVTSAQKNPTAFYLCASSIDAGQPFNQPQHFGDGTRLSIL.

This rearrangement joins TRBV6-5 to TRBJ1-6; D not certain. Germline V gene sequence: CDR1 MNHEY, CDR2 SVGAGI. The CDR3 is made up of 13 amino acids. With 2 bases removed from V and 15 bases from J, the gap between germline ends came to 14 bases. CDR3 residues: CASSYAVATLLHF. Here the CDR3 DNA reads TGTGCCAGCAGTTACGCAGTGGCAACGCTCCTCCACTTT.

Worth noting for this clone: One end of the junction is discordant with germline, which a read error may explain. Written as DNA, the CDR3 is TGCGCCAGCAGCCAGTCGGGACGACAGGGGGCGCAAGGCTACCCCTTC. Residues: CASSQSGRQGAQGYPF. The rearrangement links TRBV4-3 to TRBJ1-2, with TRBD1 matching 10 bases. There are 16 residues in the CDR3. Germline CDR1 reads LGHNA; CDR2 reads YSLEER.

This chain uses TRBV19 with TRBJ2-7, with 8 bases matching TRBD2. Unmatched junction bases numbered 6, after V lost 3 bases and J lost 2 bases. CDR3 length equals 15 residues. The germline V gene encodes CDR1 LNHDA and CDR2 SQIVND (reference sequence). The CDR3 DNA reads as TGTGCCAGTAGTATCTTATCGGGAGGGCCCTACGAGCAGTACTTC. Its translation: CASSILSGGPYEQYF.

To note about this clone: One end of the junction fails to match germline, which may point to a read error. V is TRBV5-1 and J is TRBJ1-6, with 7 bases fitting TRBD1. The CDR3 runs to 16 residues. CDR1 SGHRS and CDR2 YFSETQ come from the germline V gene. The chain's CDR3 is CASSLYGDRNNSPLNF. CDR3 coding DNA: TGCGCCAGCAGCTTGTACGGGGACAGAAATAATTCACCCCTCAACTTT.

The chain employs TRBV25-1 and TRBJ2-1, with TRBD1 matching 9 bases. In germline, CDR1 is MGHDK, CDR2 SYGVNS. The CDR3 sequence is 15 residues long. The ends lost 4 bases at V and 7 bases at J; junction bases unmatched: 8. The CDR3: CASSGGQGFWNEQFF. CDR3 in DNA: TGTGCCAGCAGTGGTGGACAGGGGTTCTGGAATGAGCAGTTCTTC.

The gene calls are TRBV2 and TRBJ1-2, with D perhaps matching TRBD1 (5 bases). Germline V gene data show CDR1 as SNHLY and CDR2 as FYNNEI. Trimming left V 5 bases short and J 3 bases short, with 10 bases between. The CDR3 runs 13 residues. This CDR3 reads CASSPTGDYGYTF. The CDR3 DNA reads TGTGCCAGCAGTCCAACAGGTGACTATGGCTACACCTTC. The whole variable domain, filled in from reference TRBV2 and TRBJ1-2, reads EPEVTQTPSHQVTQMGQEVILRCVPISNHLYFYWYRQILGQKVEFLVSFYNNEISEKSEIFDDQFSVERPDGSNFTLKIRSTKLEDSAMYFCASSPTGDYGYTFGSGTRLTVV.

V usage is TRBV19 and J usage is TRBJ1-4; D ambiguous. V shed 5 bases and J shed 7 bases, with 11 bases lying between them. The germline CDR1 and CDR2 sequences are LNHDA and SQIVND (reference sequence). CDR3 size: 13 residues. This CDR3 reads CASSPVAGEKLFF. DNA of the CDR3: TGTGCCAGTAGTCCCGTGGCGGGTGAAAAACTGTTTTTT.

The CDR3 spells CASSSGGWGSYEQYF. The CDR3 bases are TGTGCCAGCAGCTCCGGCGGGTGGGGCTCCTACGAGCAGTACTTC. The rearrangement uses TRBV7-2 and TRBJ2-7, with D perhaps TRBD2 (5 bases). Germline-derived CDR1 and CDR2 are SGHTA and FQGNSA. This CDR3 has 15 residues. With 4 bases removed from V and 0 bases from J, the gap between germline ends came to 13 bases.

V usage is TRBV5-1 and J usage is TRBJ1-6; 7 bases line up with TRBD1. This CDR3 comprises 16 residues. The germline V gene encodes CDR1 SGHRS and CDR2 YFSETQ. V lost 2 bases to trimming and J lost 6 bases; unmatched junction nucleotides: 8. CDR3 amino acids: CASSFSQGSSNSPLHF. As DNA, the CDR3 is TGCGCCAGCAGCTTTTCACAGGGGAGTAGTAATTCACCCCTCCACTTT.

CDR3 in amino acids: CASSWGGGEETQYF. The DNA of the CDR3 is TGTGCCAGCAGCTGGGGTGGGGGGGAAGAGACCCAGTACTTC. The chain uses TRBV7-2 and TRBJ2-5, with TRBD2 matching over 7 bases. Trimming cost V 4 bases and J 3 bases; bases outside gene matches: 5. CDR1 is SGHTA and CDR2 is FQGNSA in the germline V gene. This CDR3 comprises 14 residues.

The rearrangement uses TRBV28 and TRBJ1-3, with D hard to call. This CDR3 is 14 amino acids long. Germline V CDR1 and CDR2: MDHEN, SYDVKM. V gave up 3 bases and J gave up 0 bases, with 6 bases separating them. The CDR3 is CASSFEDSGNTIYF. The CDR3 bases are TGTGCCAGCAGTTTTGAGGACTCTGGAAACACCATATATTTT.

The chain joins TRBV7-6 to TRBJ2-1; unclear D gene. This CDR3 region has 13 residues. Germline assignment: CDR1 SGHVS and CDR2 FNYEAQ. V lost 0 bases and J lost 8, with 8 bases in between. Here the CDR3 DNA reads TGTGCCAGCAGCTTAGCCGGGTACGATGAGCAGTTCTTC. As protein: CASSLAGYDEQFF.

The rearrangement uses TRBV7-7 and TRBJ2-2; tentative D call: TRBD2 (5 bases). Germline CDR1 SSHAT, CDR2 FNYEAQ (reference sequence). The CDR3 length is 15 residues. Trimming took 4 bases from V and 5 from J, leaving 14 bases between them. CDR3 sequence reads: CASSSITGETGELFF. CDR3 sequence (DNA): TGTGCCAGCAGCTCGATCACTGGGGAGACCGGGGAGCTGTTTTTT.

This chain links TRBV5-6 with TRBJ2-7; TRBD1 is a possible D gene (6 bases). Per germline, CDR1 SGHDT and CDR2 YYEEEE. V lost 1 base and J 2 bases, leaving 7 bases between the germline ends. This CDR3 region has 13 residues. The CDR3 loop reads CASSLTGTYEQYF. The CDR3 DNA is TGTGCCAGCAGCTTGACAGGGACCTACGAGCAGTACTTC.

The rearrangement joins TRBV5-1 to TRBJ2-5, with TRBD1 matching over 8 bases. The assigned J gene may be wrong: the sequence end matches TRBJ2-7 better. Germline lookup yields CDR1 SGHRS and CDR2 YFSETQ. The CDR3 length is 14 residues. CDR3 sequence: CASSLYRQGYEQYF. As DNA, the CDR3 is TGCGCCAGCAGCTTATATCGACAGGGGTACGAGCAGTACTTC.

This rearrangement joins TRBV5-8 to TRBJ1-5, with D hard to call. The germline V and J ends were trimmed by 2 bases and 4 bases, with 13 bases remaining between them. CDR1 is SGHTS, CDR2 YDEGEE, per germline. This CDR3 has 15 amino acids. In nucleotides, the CDR3 is TGTGCCAGCAGCTTATGGCGGGGTGGGAATCAGCCCCAGCATTTT. Translated, it gives CASSLWRGGNQPQHF.

This clone was seen a handful of times. The chain links TRBV7-9 to TRBJ2-2; 8 bases align to TRBD2. The germline V gene has CDR1 SEHNR and CDR2 FQNEAQ (reference sequence). Trimming cost V 6 bases and J 6 bases; bases outside gene matches: 6. This CDR3 has 14 amino acids. CDR3 DNA: TGTGCCAGCAGGACGGGGACTAGTGCCGGGGAGCTGTTTTTT. Residues: CASRTGTSAGELFF.

The chain joins TRBV28 to TRBJ1-2; 9 bases line up with TRBD1. The CDR3 loop spans 13 amino acids. V shed 6 bases, J shed 5 bases, and the junction held 4 bases outside the gene matches. Germline CDR1 reads MDHEN; CDR2 reads SYDVKM. The CDR3 coding sequence is TGTGCCAGCAGACGGACAGGGGTTTATGGCTACACCTTC. It translates to CASRRTGVYGYTF.

Of note for this clone: A read error may account for a junction end that differs from germline. The chain has TRBV2 and TRBJ1-1; D remains ambiguous. This CDR3 has 12 amino acids. Germline-derived CDR1 and CDR2 are SNHLY and FYNNEI. CDR3 DNA sequence: TGTGCCAGCAGTGCTAGTTCATGGCTTTTAATCTTT. It yields the protein CASSASSWLLIF.

The genes are TRBV5-1 and TRBJ1-1; D might be TRBD1 (6 bases). The CDR3 is made up of 15 amino acids. CDR1 is SGHRS, CDR2 YFSETQ, per germline. Deletions cut 0 bases from V and 4 bases from J, with 13 bases between. CDR3 residues: CASSLGPRGATEAFF. The CDR3 DNA is TGCGCCAGCAGCTTGGGACCGCGGGGGGCCACTGAAGCTTTCTTT.

A remark on this clone: Within the sample, other DNA sequences also encode this same CDR3. This CDR3 is CASSIDRDTEAFF. The CDR3 nucleotides are TGTGCCAGTAGTATAGATCGGGATACTGAAGCTTTCTTT. J is TRBJ1-1 and V is TRBV19, with no clear D. Trimming removed 0 bases at V and 5 bases at J, with 7 bases between. Germline CDR1 and CDR2: LNHDA and SQIVND (reference sequence). This CDR3 comprises 13 residues.

The rearrangement uses TRBV11-2 and TRBJ1-2; possible D gene TRBD1, 5 bases. The CDR3 is 14 residues long. Germline V lookup: CDR1 SGHAT, CDR2 FQNNGV. V shed 0 bases and J shed 8 bases, with 13 bases lying between them. The CDR3 coding sequence is TGTGCCAGCAGCTTAGATCGGGGGGGATGGGGCTACACCTTC. It specifies CASSLDRGGWGYTF.

V gene TRBV19 combines with J gene TRBJ1-5; TRBD1 is a possible D gene (6 bases). CDR1 LNHDA and CDR2 SQIVND come from the germline V gene (reference sequence). V was clipped by 10 bases and J by 6 bases, with 19 bases between them. This CDR3 has 14 residues. The CDR3 spells CATKAAGDGQPQHF. The CDR3 coding sequence is TGTGCCACCAAAGCTGCAGGGGATGGTCAGCCCCAGCATTTT.

The chain links TRBV25-1 to TRBJ2-7; perhaps TRBD1 as D (6 bases). Per germline, CDR1 MGHDK and CDR2 SYGVNS. Deletions cut 3 bases from V and 2 bases from J, with 14 bases between. The CDR3 is made up of 15 amino acids. The CDR3 DNA is TGTGCCAGCAGTGACCTGTCCCGGGACACCTACGAGCAGTACTTC. Its translation is CASSDLSRDTYEQYF.

The chain couples TRBV11-2 to TRBJ2-7, with D tentatively TRBD1 (5 bases). Trimming removed 3 bases from V and 2 bases from J, with 11 bases in between. The CDR3 consists of 14 residues. CDR1 and CDR2 from the germline V gene are SGHAT and FQNNGV. For the CDR3, the DNA is TGTGCCAGCAGCTTTAATAGGGGCCCCTACGAGCAGTACTTC. Amino acids: CASSFNRGPYEQYF.